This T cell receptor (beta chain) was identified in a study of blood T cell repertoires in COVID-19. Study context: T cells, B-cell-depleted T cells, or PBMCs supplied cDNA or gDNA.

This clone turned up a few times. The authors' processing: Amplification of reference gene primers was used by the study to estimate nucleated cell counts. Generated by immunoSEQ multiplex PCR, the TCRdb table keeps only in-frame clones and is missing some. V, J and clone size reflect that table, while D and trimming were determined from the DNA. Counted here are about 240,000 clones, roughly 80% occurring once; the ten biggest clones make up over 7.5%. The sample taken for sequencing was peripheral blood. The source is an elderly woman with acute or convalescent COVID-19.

The CDR3 nucleotides are TGTGCCAGCAGTGAAAGTTTGGGACAAATAGCCCAGCATTTT. This translates into CASSESLGQIAQHF. J is TRBJ1-5 and V is TRBV6-1, with a tentative D call TRBD1 (6 bases). Looked up from germline, CDR1 is MNHNS and CDR2 is SASEGT. The CDR3 totals 14 residues. V was clipped by 2 bases and J by 11 bases, with 16 bases between them.